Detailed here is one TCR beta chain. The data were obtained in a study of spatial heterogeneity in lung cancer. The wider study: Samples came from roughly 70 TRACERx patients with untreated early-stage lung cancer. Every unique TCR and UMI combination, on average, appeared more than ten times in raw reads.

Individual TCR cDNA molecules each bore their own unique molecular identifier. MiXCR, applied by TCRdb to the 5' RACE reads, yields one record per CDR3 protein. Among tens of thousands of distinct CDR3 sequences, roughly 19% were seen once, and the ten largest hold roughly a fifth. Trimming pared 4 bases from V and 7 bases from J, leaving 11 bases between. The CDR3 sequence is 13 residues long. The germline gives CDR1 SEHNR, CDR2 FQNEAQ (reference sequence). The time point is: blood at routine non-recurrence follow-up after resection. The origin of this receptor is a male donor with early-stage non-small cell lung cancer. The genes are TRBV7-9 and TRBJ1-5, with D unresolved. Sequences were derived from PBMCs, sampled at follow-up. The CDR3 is CASSSPTEQPQHF. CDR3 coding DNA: TGTGCCAGCAGCTCCCCCACGGAGCAGCCCCAGCATTTT.